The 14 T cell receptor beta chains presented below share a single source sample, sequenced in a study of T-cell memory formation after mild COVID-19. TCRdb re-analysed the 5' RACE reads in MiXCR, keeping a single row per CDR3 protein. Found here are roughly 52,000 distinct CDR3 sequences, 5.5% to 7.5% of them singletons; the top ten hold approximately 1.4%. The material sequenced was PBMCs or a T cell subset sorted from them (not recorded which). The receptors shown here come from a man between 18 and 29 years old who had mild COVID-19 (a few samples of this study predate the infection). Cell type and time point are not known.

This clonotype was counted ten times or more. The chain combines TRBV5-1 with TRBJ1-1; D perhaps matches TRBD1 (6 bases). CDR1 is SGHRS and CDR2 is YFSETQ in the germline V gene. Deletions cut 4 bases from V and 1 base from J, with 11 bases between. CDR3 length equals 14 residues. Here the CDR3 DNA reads TGCGCCAGCAGCCATAGGGGGTCGAACACTGAAGCTTTCTTT. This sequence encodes CASSHRGSNTEAFF.

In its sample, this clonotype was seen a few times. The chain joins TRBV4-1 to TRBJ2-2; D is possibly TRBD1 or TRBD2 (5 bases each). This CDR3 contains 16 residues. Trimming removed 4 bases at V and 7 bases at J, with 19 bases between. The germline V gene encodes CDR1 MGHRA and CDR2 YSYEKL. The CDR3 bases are TGCGCCAGCAGCCTCCGGCCAGGGAGTCTTGGCGGGGAGCTGTTTTTT. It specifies CASSLRPGSLGGELFF.

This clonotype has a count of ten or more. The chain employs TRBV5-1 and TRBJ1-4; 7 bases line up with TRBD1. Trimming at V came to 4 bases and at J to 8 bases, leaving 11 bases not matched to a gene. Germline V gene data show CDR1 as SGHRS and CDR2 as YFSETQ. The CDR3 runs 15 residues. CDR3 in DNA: TGCGCCAGCAGCCCCTCGGGACAGAACTCGGAAAAACTGTTTTTT. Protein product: CASSPSGQNSEKLFF.

The CDR3 DNA reads TGCGCCAGCAGCTTGTCAGGGGGCGCGGCGTCCCAAGAGACCCAGTACTTC. This codes for CASSLSGGAASQETQYF. The chain recombines TRBV5-1 with TRBJ2-5; TRBD1 agrees at 8 bases. V trimming: 1 base; J trimming: 1 base; junction bases outside the gene matches: 9. Germline V gives CDR1 SGHRS, CDR2 YFSETQ. The CDR3 has 17 residues.

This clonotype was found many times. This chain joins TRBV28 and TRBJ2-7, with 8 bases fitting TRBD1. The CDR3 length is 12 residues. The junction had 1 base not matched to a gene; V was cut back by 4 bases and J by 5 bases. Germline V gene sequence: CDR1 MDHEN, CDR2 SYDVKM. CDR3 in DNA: TGTGCCAGCAGTTCCAGGGGGCACGAGCAGTACGTC. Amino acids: CASSSRGHEQYV.

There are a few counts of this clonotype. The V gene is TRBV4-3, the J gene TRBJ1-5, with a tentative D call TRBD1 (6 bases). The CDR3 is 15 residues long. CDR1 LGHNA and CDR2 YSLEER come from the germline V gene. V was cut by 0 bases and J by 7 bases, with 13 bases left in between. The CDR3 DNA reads TGCGCCAGCAGCCAAGATAGTCAGGGGAACCAGCCCCAGCATTTT. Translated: CASSQDSQGNQPQHF.

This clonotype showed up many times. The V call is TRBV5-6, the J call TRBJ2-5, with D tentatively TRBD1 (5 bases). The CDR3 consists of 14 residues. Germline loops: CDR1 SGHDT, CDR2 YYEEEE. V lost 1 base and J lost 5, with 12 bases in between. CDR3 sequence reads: CASSLYQGRETQYF. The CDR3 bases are TGTGCCAGCAGCTTGTACCAGGGAAGGGAGACCCAGTACTTC.

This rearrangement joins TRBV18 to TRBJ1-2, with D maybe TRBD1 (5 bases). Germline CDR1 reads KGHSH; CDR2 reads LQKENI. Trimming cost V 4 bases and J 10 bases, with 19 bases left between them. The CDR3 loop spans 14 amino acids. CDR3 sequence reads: CASSRLGTGLDYTF. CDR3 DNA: TGTGCCAGCTCACGGCTCGGGACCGGGCTTGACTACACCTTC. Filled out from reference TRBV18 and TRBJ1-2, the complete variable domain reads NAGVMQNPRHLVRRRGQEARLRCSPMKGHSHVYWYRQLPEEGLKFMVYLQKENIIDESGMPKERFSAEFPKEGPSILRIQQVVRGDSAAYFCASSRLGTGLDYTFGSGTRLTVV.

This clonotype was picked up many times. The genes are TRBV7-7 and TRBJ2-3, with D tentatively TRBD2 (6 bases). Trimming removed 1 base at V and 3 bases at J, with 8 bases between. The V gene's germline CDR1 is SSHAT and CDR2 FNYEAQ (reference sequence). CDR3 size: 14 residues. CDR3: CASSLVAGTDTQYF. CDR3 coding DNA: TGTGCCAGCAGCTTAGTCGCGGGGACAGATACGCAGTATTTT.

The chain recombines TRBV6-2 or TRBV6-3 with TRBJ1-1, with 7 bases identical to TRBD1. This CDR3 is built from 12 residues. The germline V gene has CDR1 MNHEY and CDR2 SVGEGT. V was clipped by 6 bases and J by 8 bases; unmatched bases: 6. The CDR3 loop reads CASRPSGGEAFF. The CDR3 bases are TGTGCCAGCAGACCCTCAGGGGGAGAAGCTTTCTTT.

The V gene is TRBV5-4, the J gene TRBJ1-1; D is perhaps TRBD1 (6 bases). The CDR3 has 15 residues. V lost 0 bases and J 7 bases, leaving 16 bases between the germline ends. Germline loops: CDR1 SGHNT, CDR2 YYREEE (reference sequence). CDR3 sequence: CASSLEVGGADEAFF. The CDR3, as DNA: TGTGCCAGCAGCTTGGAGGTCGGGGGGGCCGATGAAGCTTTCTTT.

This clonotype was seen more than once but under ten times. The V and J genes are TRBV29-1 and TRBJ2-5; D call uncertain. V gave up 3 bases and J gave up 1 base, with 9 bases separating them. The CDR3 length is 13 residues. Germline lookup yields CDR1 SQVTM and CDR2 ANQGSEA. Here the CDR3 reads CSVDGRSQETQYF. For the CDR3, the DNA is TGCAGCGTTGATGGCAGGAGCCAAGAGACCCAGTACTTC.

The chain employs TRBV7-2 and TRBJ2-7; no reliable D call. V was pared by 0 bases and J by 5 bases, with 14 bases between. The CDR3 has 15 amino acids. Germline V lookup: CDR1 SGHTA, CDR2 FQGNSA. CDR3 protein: CASSLATTATHEQYF. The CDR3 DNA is TGTGCCAGCAGCTTAGCCACGACGGCCACCCACGAGCAGTACTTC.

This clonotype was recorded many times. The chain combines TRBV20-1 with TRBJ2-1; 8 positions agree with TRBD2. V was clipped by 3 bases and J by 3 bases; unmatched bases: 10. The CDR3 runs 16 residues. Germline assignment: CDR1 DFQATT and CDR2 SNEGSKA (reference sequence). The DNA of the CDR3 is TGCAGTGCTAGTATCGGGACTAGAGTCCTCTACAATGAGCAGTTCTTC. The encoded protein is CSASIGTRVLYNEQFF.